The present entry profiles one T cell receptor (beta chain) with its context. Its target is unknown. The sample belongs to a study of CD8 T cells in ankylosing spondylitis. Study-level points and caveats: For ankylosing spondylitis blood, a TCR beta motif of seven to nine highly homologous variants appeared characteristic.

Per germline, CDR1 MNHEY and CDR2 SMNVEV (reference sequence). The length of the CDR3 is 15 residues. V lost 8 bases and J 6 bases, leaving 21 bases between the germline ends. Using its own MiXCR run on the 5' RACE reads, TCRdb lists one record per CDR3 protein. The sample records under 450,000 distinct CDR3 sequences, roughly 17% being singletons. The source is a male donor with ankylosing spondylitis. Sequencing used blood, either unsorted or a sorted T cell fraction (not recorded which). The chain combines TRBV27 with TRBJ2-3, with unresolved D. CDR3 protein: CASGIPPLRHDTQYF. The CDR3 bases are TGTGCCAGCGGAATCCCCCCTCTCCGGCACGATACGCAGTATTTT.